Detailed here is one TCR beta chain. The antigen remains unidentified. This sample is drawn from a study of identical twins. Template switching added a universal primer site, and cDNA bore unique molecular identifiers. TCRdb recomputed calls from the 5' RACE reads with MiXCR, one row per CDR3 protein. This table has approximately 550,000 distinct CDR3 sequences, approximately 20% appearing once. Points from the study as a whole: Among out-of-frame alpha sequences shared by twins, low generation probability occurred in excess. Without tracking the same donors, conclusions rested on cross-sectional statistical analysis.

This CDR3 region has 13 residues. The germline V gene encodes CDR1 MNHEY and CDR2 SVGAGI. V lost 4 bases to trimming and J lost 5 bases; unmatched junction nucleotides: 4. All donors were healthy, and all were Caucasian. These data also formed part of another study, on yellow fever vaccine responses in identical twins.

Sequencing used CD4+ T cells sorted from blood. The sequence derives from a woman aged 18-29 years in good health. The genes are TRBV6-5 and TRBJ2-7; 8 bases line up with TRBD1. The CDR3 reads CASSWAGGNEQYF. CDR3 nucleotides: TGTGCCAGCAGTTGGGCAGGGGGCAACGAGCAGTACTTC.